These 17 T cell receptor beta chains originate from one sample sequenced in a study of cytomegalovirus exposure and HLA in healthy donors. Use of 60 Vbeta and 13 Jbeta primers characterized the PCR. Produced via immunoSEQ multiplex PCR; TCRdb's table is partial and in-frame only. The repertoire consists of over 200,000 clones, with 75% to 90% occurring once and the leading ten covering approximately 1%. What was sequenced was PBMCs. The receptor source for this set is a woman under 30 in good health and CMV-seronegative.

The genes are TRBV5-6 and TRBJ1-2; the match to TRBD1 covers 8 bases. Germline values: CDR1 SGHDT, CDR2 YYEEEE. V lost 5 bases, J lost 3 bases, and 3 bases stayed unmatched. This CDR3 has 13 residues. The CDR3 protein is CASSVQGDYGYTF. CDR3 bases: TGTGCCAGCAGTGTACAGGGGGACTATGGCTACACCTTC.

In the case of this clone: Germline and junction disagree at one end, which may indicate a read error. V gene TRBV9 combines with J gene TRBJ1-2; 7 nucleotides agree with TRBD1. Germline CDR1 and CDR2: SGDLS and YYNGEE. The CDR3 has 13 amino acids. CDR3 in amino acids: CVSSTGQAYGYTF. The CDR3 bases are TGTGTCAGCAGTACTGGACAGGCGTATGGCTACACCTTC.

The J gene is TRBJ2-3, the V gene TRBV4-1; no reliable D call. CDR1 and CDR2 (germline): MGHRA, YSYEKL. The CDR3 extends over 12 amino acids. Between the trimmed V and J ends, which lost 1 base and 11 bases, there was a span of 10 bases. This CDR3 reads CASSQGAVQQYF. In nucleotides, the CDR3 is TGCGCCAGCAGCCAAGGAGCCGTGCAGCAGTATTTT.

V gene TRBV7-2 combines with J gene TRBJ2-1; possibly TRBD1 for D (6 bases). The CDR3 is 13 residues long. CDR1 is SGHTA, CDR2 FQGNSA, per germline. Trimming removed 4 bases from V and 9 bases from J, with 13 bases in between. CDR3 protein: CASSSNRDREQFF. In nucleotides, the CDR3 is TGTGCCAGCAGCTCAAACAGGGACCGTGAGCAGTTCTTC.

The CDR3 spells CASSFEYEQYF. Written as DNA, the CDR3 is TGTGCCAGCAGCTTTGAGTACGAGCAGTACTTC. The V and J genes are TRBV5-4 and TRBJ2-7, with D uncertain. With 2 bases removed from V and 4 bases from J, the gap between germline ends came to 4 bases. The CDR3 has 11 residues. The germline gives CDR1 SGHNT, CDR2 YYREEE (reference sequence).

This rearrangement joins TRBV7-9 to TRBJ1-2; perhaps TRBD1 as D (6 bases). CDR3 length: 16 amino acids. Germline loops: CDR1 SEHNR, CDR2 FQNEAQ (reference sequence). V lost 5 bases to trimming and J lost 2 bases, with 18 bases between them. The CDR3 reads CASSLVGGRKNYGYTF. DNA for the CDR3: TGTGCCAGCAGCCTAGTCGGGGGGCGGAAAAACTATGGCTACACCTTC.

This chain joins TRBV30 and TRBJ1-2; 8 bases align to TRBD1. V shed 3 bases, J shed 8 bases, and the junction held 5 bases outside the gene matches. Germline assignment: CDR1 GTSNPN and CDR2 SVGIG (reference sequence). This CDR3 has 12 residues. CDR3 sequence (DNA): TGTGCCTGGAGCAGGGGGCGCGAAGGCTACACCTTC. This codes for CAWSRGREGYTF.

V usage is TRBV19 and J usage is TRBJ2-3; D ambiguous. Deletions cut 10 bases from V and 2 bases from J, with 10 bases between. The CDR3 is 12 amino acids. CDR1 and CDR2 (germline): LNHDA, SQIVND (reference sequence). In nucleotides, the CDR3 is TGTGCCACCCGCGGATACACAGATACGCAGTATTTT. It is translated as CATRGYTDTQYF.

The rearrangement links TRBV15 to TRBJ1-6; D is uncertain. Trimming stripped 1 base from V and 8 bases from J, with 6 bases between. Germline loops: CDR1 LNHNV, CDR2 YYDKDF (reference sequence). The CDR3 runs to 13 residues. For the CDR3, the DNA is TGTGCCACCAGCAGAGGGCCTGATTCACCCCTCCACTTT. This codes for CATSRGPDSPLHF. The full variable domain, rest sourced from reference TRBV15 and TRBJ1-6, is DAMVIQNPRYQVTQFGKPVTLSCSQTLNHNVMYWYQQKSSQAPKLLFHYYDKDFNNEADTPDNFQSRRPNTSFCFLDIRSPGLGDTAMYLCATSRGPDSPLHFGNGTRLTVT.

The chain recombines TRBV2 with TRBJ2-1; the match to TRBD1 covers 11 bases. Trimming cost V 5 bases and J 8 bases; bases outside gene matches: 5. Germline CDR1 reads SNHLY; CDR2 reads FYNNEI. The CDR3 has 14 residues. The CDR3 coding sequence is TGTGCCAGCAGTCCGGGACAGGGGGTTTATGAGCAGTTCTTC. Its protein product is CASSPGQGVYEQFF. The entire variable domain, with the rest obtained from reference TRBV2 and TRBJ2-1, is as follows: EPEVTQTPSHQVTQMGQEVILRCVPISNHLYFYWYRQILGQKVEFLVSFYNNEISEKSEIFDDQFSVERPDGSNFTLKIRSTKLEDSAMYFCASSPGQGVYEQFFGPGTRLTVL.

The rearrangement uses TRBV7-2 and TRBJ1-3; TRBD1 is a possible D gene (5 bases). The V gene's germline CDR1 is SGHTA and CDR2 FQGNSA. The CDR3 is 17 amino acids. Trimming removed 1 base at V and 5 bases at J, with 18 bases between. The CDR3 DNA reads TGTGCCAGCAGCTTAGTTCACATGGGGGGTCGAAGAAACACCATATATTTT. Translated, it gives CASSLVHMGGRRNTIYF.

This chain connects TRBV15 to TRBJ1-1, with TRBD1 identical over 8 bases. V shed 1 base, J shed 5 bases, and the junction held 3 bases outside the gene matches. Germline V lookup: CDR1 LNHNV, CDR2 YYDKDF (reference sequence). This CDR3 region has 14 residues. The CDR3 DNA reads TGTGCCACCAGCAGAGGACAGGGGAGGACTGAAGCTTTCTTT. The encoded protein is CATSRGQGRTEAFF.

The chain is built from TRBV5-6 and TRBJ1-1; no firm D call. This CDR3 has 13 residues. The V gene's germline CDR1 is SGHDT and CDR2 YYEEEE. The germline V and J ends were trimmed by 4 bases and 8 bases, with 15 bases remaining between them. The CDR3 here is CASSPVGGKEAFF. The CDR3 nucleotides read TGTGCCAGCAGCCCCGTTGGAGGGAAGGAAGCTTTCTTT.

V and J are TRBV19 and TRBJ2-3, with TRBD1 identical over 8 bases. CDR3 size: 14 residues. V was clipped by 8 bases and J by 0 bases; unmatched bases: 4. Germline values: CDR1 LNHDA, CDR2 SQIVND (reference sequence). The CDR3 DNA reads TGTGCCAGTGGGAGGACAGGGAGCACAGATACGCAGTATTTT. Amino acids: CASGRTGSTDTQYF.

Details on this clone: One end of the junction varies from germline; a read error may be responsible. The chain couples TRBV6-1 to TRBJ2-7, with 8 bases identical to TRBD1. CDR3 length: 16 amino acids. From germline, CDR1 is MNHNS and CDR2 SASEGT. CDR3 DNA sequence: TGTGCCAGCAGTGAGAAGGACAGGGTACTTTCGTACGGGCAGTACTTC. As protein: CASSEKDRVLSYGQYF.

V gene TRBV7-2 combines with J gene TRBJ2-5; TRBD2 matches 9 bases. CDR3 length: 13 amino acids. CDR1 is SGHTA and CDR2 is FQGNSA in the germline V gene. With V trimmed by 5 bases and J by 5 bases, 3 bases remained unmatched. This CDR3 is CASSVSGGETQYF. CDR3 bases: TGTGCCAGCAGCGTTAGCGGGGGCGAGACCCAGTACTTC. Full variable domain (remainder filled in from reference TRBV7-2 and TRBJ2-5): GAGVSQSPSNKVTEKGKDVELRCDPISGHTALYWYRQSLGQGLEFLIYFQGNSAPDKSGLPSDRFSAERTGGSVSTLTIQRTQQEDSAVYLCASSVSGGETQYFGPGTRLLVL.

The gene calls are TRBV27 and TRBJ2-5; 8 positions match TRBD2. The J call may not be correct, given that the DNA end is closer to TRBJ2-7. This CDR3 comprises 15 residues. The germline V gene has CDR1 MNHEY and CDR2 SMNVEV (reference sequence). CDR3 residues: CASSLSGRAGYEQYF. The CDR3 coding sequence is TGTGCCAGCAGTTTATCCGGGAGGGCCGGTTACGAGCAGTACTTC.